The 15 T cell receptor beta chains below were found in one sample sequenced in a study of blood T cells in healthy people across ages. For the second PCR, which ran for about 6 to 12 cycles, a sample-barcoded 5' primer and a J-beta primer mix were used. TCRdb processed the 5' RACE reads anew with MiXCR; each CDR3 protein has one entry. This table holds more than 650,000 distinct CDR3 sequences, 22% found once. The material sequenced was blood. The source is a man in his sixties or seventies in good health.

This clonotype was seen many times. The chain employs TRBV3-1 and TRBJ1-4, with D perhaps matching TRBD1 (5 bases). CDR1 and CDR2 (germline): LGHDT, YNNKEL (reference sequence). Trimming shortened V by 2 bases and J by 10 bases, and 11 bases separated the two germline ends. The CDR3 is made up of 13 amino acids. CDR3: CASSQLGTGKLFF. CDR3 bases: TGTGCCAGCAGCCAACTTGGGACGGGAAAACTGTTTTTT.

The table lists this clonotype with many counts. The V call is TRBV5-1, the J call TRBJ1-2; D is undetermined. The V gene lost 0 bases and the J gene lost 4 bases, with 7 bases spanning the gap. CDR3 size: 13 residues. CDR1 is SGHRS and CDR2 is YFSETQ in the germline V gene. The CDR3: CASSLDELYGYTF. The CDR3 DNA reads TGCGCCAGCAGCTTGGATGAGCTCTATGGCTACACCTTC.

This clonotype occurred a few times. This chain joins TRBV24-1 and TRBJ2-5, with a weak D call TRBD1 (6 bases). Trimming left V 3 bases short and J 5 bases short, with 18 bases between. The germline gives CDR1 KGHDR, CDR2 SFDVKD. The CDR3 runs to 16 residues. CDR3 coding DNA: TGTGCCACCAGTGATCCAACCAACAGGGCCTCGGAGACCCAGTACTTC. This codes for CATSDPTNRASETQYF.

This clonotype came up a few times. This rearrangement joins TRBV5-6 to TRBJ2-2; D call uncertain. Trimming left V 1 base short and J 10 bases short, with 5 bases between. CDR1 SGHDT and CDR2 YYEEEE come from the germline V gene. The CDR3 has 11 residues. Written as DNA, the CDR3 is TGTGCCAGCAGCTTGTCGGTGGAGCTGTTTTTT. Protein sequence: CASSLSVELFF.

This clonotype was detected many times. V and J are TRBV5-1 and TRBJ2-1; D not certain. The CDR3 is 14 amino acids. The germline V gene has CDR1 SGHRS and CDR2 YFSETQ. V lost 0 bases to trimming and J lost 8 bases, with 12 bases between them. The CDR3 protein is CASSLDLYSDEQFF. As DNA, the CDR3 is TGCGCCAGCAGCTTGGATCTTTATTCAGATGAGCAGTTCTTC. Looking up the rest from reference TRBV5-1 and TRBJ2-1 gives the full variable domain: KAGVTQTPRYLIKTRGQQVTLSCSPISGHRSVSWYQQTPGQGLQFLFEYFSETQRNKGNFPGRFSGRQFSNSRSEMNVSTLELGDSALYLCASSLDLYSDEQFFGPGTRLTVL.

The CDR3 here is CSATQQGQPQHF. CDR3 nucleotides: TGCAGTGCTACCCAACAGGGGCAGCCCCAGCATTTT. The chain is built from TRBV20-1 and TRBJ1-5; 7 positions agree with TRBD1. Trimming cost V 4 bases and J 7 bases; bases outside gene matches: 4. The CDR3 covers 12 residues. The V gene's germline CDR1 is DFQATT and CDR2 SNEGSKA (reference sequence).

The genes are TRBV2 and TRBJ1-1; TRBD1 might be the D (6 bases). This CDR3 region has 14 residues. Germline V gene sequence: CDR1 SNHLY, CDR2 FYNNEI. The V and J ends lost 4 bases and 1 base respectively, with 10 bases between them. This chain's CDR3 is CASSGRRGNTEAFF. In DNA form, the CDR3 reads TGTGCCAGCAGTGGTCGCAGGGGGAACACTGAAGCTTTCTTT.

V is TRBV7-9 and J is TRBJ2-1; 8 bases are shared with TRBD2. The CDR3 covers 17 residues. The V gene's germline CDR1 is SEHNR and CDR2 FQNEAQ (reference sequence). The V gene end was trimmed by 1 base and the J gene end by 0 bases; junction bases not matched to a gene: 5. CDR3 region: CASSLGLAYNSYNEQFF. The CDR3 coding sequence is TGTGCCAGCAGCTTAGGACTAGCGTACAACTCCTACAATGAGCAGTTCTTC.

The chain uses TRBV12-3 or TRBV12-4 and TRBJ1-1; 9 bases fit TRBD1. The CDR3 spans 15 residues. Trimming cost V 5 bases and J 2 bases; bases outside gene matches: 6. The chain's CDR3 is CASSPQGQGNTEAFF. CDR3 DNA sequence: TGTGCCAGCAGTCCCCAGGGACAGGGAAACACTGAAGCTTTCTTT.

There are a few counts of this clonotype. The rearrangement links TRBV27 to TRBJ2-3, with a possible D match to TRBD2 (6 bases). Germline loops: CDR1 MNHEY, CDR2 SMNVEV (reference sequence). Trimming shortened V by 3 bases and J by 5 bases, and 18 bases separated the two germline ends. The CDR3 sequence is 16 residues long. Written as DNA, the CDR3 is TGTGCCAGCAGTTTGGCGGGGATTCTGGGTTTAGATACGCAGTATTTT. Encoded protein: CASSLAGILGLDTQYF.

This clonotype turned up a few times. The J gene is TRBJ2-1, the V gene TRBV24-1; D not certain. CDR1 is KGHDR and CDR2 is SFDVKD in the germline V gene. Between the trimmed V and J ends, which lost 3 bases and 2 bases, there was a span of 10 bases. This CDR3 has 15 amino acids. The CDR3 region is CATSDVRRAYNEQFF. CDR3 coding DNA: TGTGCCACCAGTGATGTCAGACGCGCCTACAATGAGCAGTTCTTC.

This rearrangement joins TRBV7-2 to TRBJ1-6, with D possibly matching TRBD1 (5 bases). CDR3 size: 13 residues. CDR1 is SGHTA and CDR2 is FQGNSA in the germline V gene. V lost 1 base to trimming and J lost 10 bases, with 8 bases between them. The CDR3 coding sequence is TGTGCCAGCAGCTTAGTAGGGGAATCACCCCTCCACTTT. This sequence encodes CASSLVGESPLHF.

The chain combines TRBV20-1 with TRBJ2-1; D ambiguous. There are 14 residues in the CDR3. Between the trimmed V and J ends, which lost 6 bases and 0 bases, there was a span of 12 bases. Looked up from germline, CDR1 is DFQATT and CDR2 is SNEGSKA (reference sequence). This chain's CDR3 is CSAIIADSYNEQFF. CDR3 nucleotides: TGCAGTGCAATCATAGCAGACTCCTACAATGAGCAGTTCTTC.

This clonotype was counted a few times. The DNA of the CDR3 is TGCAGTGGAAGTAGGGGCAGCCTCTATGGCTACACCTTC. This encodes CSGSRGSLYGYTF. The V gene is TRBV20-1, the J gene TRBJ1-2, with D tentatively TRBD1 (5 bases). The CDR3 length is 13 residues. Germline CDR1 is DFQATT and CDR2 is SNEGSKA (reference sequence). Trimming shortened V by 7 bases and J by 4 bases, and 16 bases separated the two germline ends.

CDR3 bases: TGCGCCAGCAGCTTGGAAATTCAAGAGACCCAGTACTTC. Translated, it gives CASSLEIQETQYF. The gene calls are TRBV5-1 and TRBJ2-5; D gene ambiguous. The V end was cut by 0 bases, the J end by 2 bases, with 5 bases between. From germline, CDR1 is SGHRS and CDR2 YFSETQ. The CDR3 is 13 amino acids.